A selection of T cell receptor beta chains follows, all from one sample in a study of blood T cell repertoires in COVID-19. Repertoires were generated with immunoSEQ multiplex PCR, while TCRdb's copy carries only in-frame clones and drops some. This sample has about 200,000 clones, with approximately 84% found just once. Input material: PBMCs or T cells enriched from blood (not recorded which). Receptors originate from a man aged 35 to 55 who had recovered from COVID-19. Both conserved end residues are part of each CDR3. The order of the fields is CDR3 length, V gene, J gene, clone size, D gene, CDR3 DNA, CDR3 protein. The D gene is left open where the match is weak. The size of a clone is reported for some rows only, either as once, few or many, or as a class for expanded clones.

len: 14; v_gene: TRBV7-2; j_gene: TRBJ1-1; abundance: NA; d_gene: NA; CDR3nt: TGTGCCAGCATCTCGGGGCCGGCGGGGACTGAAGCTTTCTTT; CDR3aa: CASISGPAGTEAFF
len: 14; v_gene: TRBV21-1; j_gene: TRBJ1-5; abundance: NA; d_gene: NA; CDR3nt: TGTGCCAGCAGCAAAAACAGACCTAATCAGCCCCAGCATTTT; CDR3aa: CASSKNRPNQPQHF
len: 18; v_gene: TRBV18; j_gene: TRBJ2-1; abundance: NA; d_gene: NA; CDR3nt: TGTGCCAGCTCACCAGTTTCGCCAGGTCTAAGGGGCTACAATGAGCAGTTCTTC; CDR3aa: CASSPVSPGLRGYNEQFF
len: 14; v_gene: TRBV6-1; j_gene: TRBJ1-6; abundance: NA; d_gene: NA; CDR3nt: TGTGCCAGCAGTGATGGGGGGGGTAATTCACCCCTCCACTTT; CDR3aa: CASSDGGGNSPLHF
len: 16; v_gene: TRBV15; j_gene: TRBJ2-7; abundance: NA; d_gene: TRBD2; CDR3nt: TGTGCCACCAGCAGAGATCTAATAGCGGGAGCGGTCGAGCAGTACTTC; CDR3aa: CATSRDLIAGAVEQYF
len: 15; v_gene: TRBV5-8; j_gene: TRBJ1-1; abundance: NA; d_gene: NA; CDR3nt: TGTGCCAGCAGCTTCCCAGGGTACCTGAACACTGAAGCTTTCTTT; CDR3aa: CASSFPGYLNTEAFF
len: 15; v_gene: TRBV11-2; j_gene: TRBJ1-1; abundance: many; d_gene: TRBD1; CDR3nt: TGTGCCAGCAGCTTAGAAGGCAGGGGGTTAACTGAAGCTTTCTTT; CDR3aa: CASSLEGRGLTEAFF
len: 13; v_gene: TRBV5-1; j_gene: TRBJ1-3; abundance: NA; d_gene: NA; CDR3nt: TGCGCCAGCAGCAGGACAACTGGAAACACCATATATTTT; CDR3aa: CASSRTTGNTIYF
len: 16; v_gene: TRBV19; j_gene: TRBJ2-1; abundance: NA; d_gene: TRBD2; CDR3nt: TGTGCCAGTAGTTCCAGACTAGCGGGGGCCTACAATGAGCAGTTCTTC; CDR3aa: CASSSRLAGAYNEQFF
len: 16; v_gene: TRBV12-5; j_gene: TRBJ1-2; abundance: NA; d_gene: NA; CDR3nt: TGTGCTAGTGGTTCAACGGACGGACTCACCCGCTATGGCTACACCTTC; CDR3aa: CASGSTDGLTRYGYTF
len: 15; v_gene: TRBV27; j_gene: TRBJ2-5; abundance: NA; d_gene: TRBD1; CDR3nt: TGTGCCAGCAGTGCCTACAGGGGGCTGGGGGAGACCCAGTACTTC; CDR3aa: CASSAYRGLGETQYF
len: 14; v_gene: TRBV2; j_gene: TRBJ1-5; abundance: NA; d_gene: NA; CDR3nt: TGTGCCAGCAGAGCTACAGGGATGGATCAGCCCCAGCATTTT; CDR3aa: CASRATGMDQPQHF
len: 15; v_gene: TRBV5-5; j_gene: TRBJ2-7; abundance: NA; d_gene: TRBD1; CDR3nt: TGTGCCAGCAGCTTTCGCCGGGACAGGGATAACGAGCAGTACTTC; CDR3aa: CASSFRRDRDNEQYF
len: 13; v_gene: TRBV12-3/TRBV12-4; j_gene: TRBJ1-2; abundance: NA; d_gene: NA; CDR3nt: TGTGCCAGCAGCTCACCGACAGGCTATGGCTACACCTTC; CDR3aa: CASSSPTGYGYTF
len: 14; v_gene: TRBV29-1; j_gene: TRBJ2-1; abundance: few; d_gene: TRBD2; CDR3nt: TGCAGCGTCTTACCTAGCGGGGGGGGTAATGAGCAGTTCTTC; CDR3aa: CSVLPSGGGNEQFF
len: 13; v_gene: TRBV19; j_gene: TRBJ2-7; abundance: once; d_gene: TRBD2; CDR3nt: TGTGCCAGTAGCCCGGGGGGGGTCTACGAGCAGTACTTC; CDR3aa: CASSPGGVYEQYF
len: 16; v_gene: TRBV5-1; j_gene: TRBJ2-2; abundance: NA; d_gene: NA; CDR3nt: TGCGCCAGCAGCTTGGGTCCGGGAGAGCTACTTAGGGAGCTGTTTTTT; CDR3aa: CASSLGPGELLRELFF
len: 19; v_gene: TRBV7-9; j_gene: TRBJ1-5; abundance: NA; d_gene: TRBD1; CDR3nt: TGTGCCAGCAGCTTATGGCTGGGACAGACCCAAGATTTCAATCAGCCCCAGCATTTT; CDR3aa: CASSLWLGQTQDFNQPQHF
len: 15; v_gene: TRBV4-2; j_gene: TRBJ2-7; abundance: NA; d_gene: TRBD2; CDR3nt: TGTGCCAGCAGCCAGGGGACTAGCGGGAACTACGAGCAGTACTTC; CDR3aa: CASSQGTSGNYEQYF
len: 15; v_gene: TRBV7-2; j_gene: TRBJ1-5; abundance: NA; d_gene: TRBD1; CDR3nt: TGTGCCAGCAGCCTGGGGACAGGATTATTTCAGCCCCAGCATTTT; CDR3aa: CASSLGTGLFQPQHF
len: 14; v_gene: TRBV11-3; j_gene: TRBJ2-1; abundance: NA; d_gene: NA; CDR3nt: TGTGCCAGCAGCTTAGGCAGCTCCTACAATGAGCAGTTCTTC; CDR3aa: CASSLGSSYNEQFF
len: 15; v_gene: TRBV19; j_gene: TRBJ2-3; abundance: NA; d_gene: TRBD1; CDR3nt: TGTGCCAGTAGTATCCCGGGACAGGGGGCCGATACGCAGTATTTT; CDR3aa: CASSIPGQGADTQYF
len: 16; v_gene: TRBV28; j_gene: TRBJ2-4; abundance: NA; d_gene: NA; CDR3nt: TGTGCCAGCCCAAGAGGAGCGGGTCAGGCCAAAAACATTCAGTACTTC; CDR3aa: CASPRGAGQAKNIQYF
len: 15; v_gene: TRBV30; j_gene: TRBJ1-3; abundance: NA; d_gene: NA; CDR3nt: TGTGCCTGGAGTGGACGATCGACAAATAGAAACACCATATATTTT; CDR3aa: CAWSGRSTNRNTIYF
len: 15; v_gene: TRBV28; j_gene: TRBJ1-1; abundance: NA; d_gene: NA; CDR3nt: TGTGCCAGCAGTTTAGGGGGGGGTGGAGGGACTGAAGCTTTCTTT; CDR3aa: CASSLGGGGGTEAFF
len: 16; v_gene: TRBV7-3; j_gene: TRBJ2-1; abundance: NA; d_gene: TRBD2; CDR3nt: TGTGCCAGCAGACCGCTAGCGGGCGTGACCTACAATGAGCAGTTCTTC; CDR3aa: CASRPLAGVTYNEQFF
len: 15; v_gene: TRBV5-6; j_gene: TRBJ1-4; abundance: once; d_gene: TRBD1; CDR3nt: TGTGCCAGCAGGGAGAGGGGGACAGGGGAAGAAAAACTGTTTTTT; CDR3aa: CASRERGTGEEKLFF
len: 15; v_gene: TRBV18; j_gene: TRBJ1-1; abundance: NA; d_gene: TRBD1; CDR3nt: TGTGCCAGCTCACCACAGGGACAGCCGAACACTGAAGCTTTCTTT; CDR3aa: CASSPQGQPNTEAFF
len: 13; v_gene: TRBV5-4; j_gene: TRBJ2-5; abundance: NA; d_gene: NA; CDR3nt: TGTGCCAGCAGCTATCGGGGTGGAGAGACCCAGTACTTC; CDR3aa: CASSYRGGETQYF
len: 16; v_gene: TRBV3-1/TRBV3-2; j_gene: TRBJ2-5; abundance: NA; d_gene: TRBD2; CDR3nt: TGTGCCAGCAGCCCTGGACTAGCGGGAGCAGGAGAGACCCAGTACTTC; CDR3aa: CASSPGLAGAGETQYF
len: 15; v_gene: TRBV28; j_gene: TRBJ2-6; abundance: NA; d_gene: NA; CDR3nt: TGTGCCAGCAGAGACAGGCTATCGGGGGCCAACGTCCTGACTTTC; CDR3aa: CASRDRLSGANVLTF
len: 14; v_gene: TRBV3-1/TRBV3-2; j_gene: TRBJ2-1; abundance: NA; d_gene: TRBD1; CDR3nt: TGTGCCAGCAGCCAAGACACCGGCGGGACAGGGCGGTTCTTC; CDR3aa: CASSQDTGGTGRFF
len: 16; v_gene: TRBV21-1; j_gene: TRBJ1-5; abundance: few; d_gene: NA; CDR3nt: TGTGCCAGCAGCAAAGGGACAGTTAAGTTTCATCAGCCCCAGCATTTT; CDR3aa: CASSKGTVKFHQPQHF
len: 15; v_gene: TRBV9; j_gene: TRBJ2-3; abundance: NA; d_gene: NA; CDR3nt: TGTGCCAGCAGCATCGATAGCAGACCCACAGATACGCAGTATTTT; CDR3aa: CASSIDSRPTDTQYF
len: 13; v_gene: TRBV6-5; j_gene: TRBJ1-2; abundance: NA; d_gene: NA; CDR3nt: TGTGCCAGCAGGCCTACAGGGAACTATGGCTACACCTTC; CDR3aa: CASRPTGNYGYTF
len: 16; v_gene: TRBV9; j_gene: TRBJ1-3; abundance: NA; d_gene: NA; CDR3nt: TGTGCCAGCAGCGTAGATCAGAACCACTCTGGAAACACCATATATTTT; CDR3aa: CASSVDQNHSGNTIYF
len: 12; v_gene: TRBV6-5; j_gene: TRBJ2-7; abundance: NA; d_gene: NA; CDR3nt: TGTGCCAGCAGTAAGGACTACTACGAGCAGTACTTC; CDR3aa: CASSKDYYEQYF
len: 13; v_gene: TRBV12-3/TRBV12-4; j_gene: TRBJ1-6; abundance: NA; d_gene: TRBD1; CDR3nt: TGTGCCAGCAGTTTAAGGGGGCAGGCACCCCTCCACTTT; CDR3aa: CASSLRGQAPLHF
len: 15; v_gene: TRBV4-3; j_gene: TRBJ1-5; abundance: NA; d_gene: NA; CDR3nt: TGCGCCAGCAGCCACGGAGTACAGGGCAATCAGCCCCAGCATTTT; CDR3aa: CASSHGVQGNQPQHF
len: 14; v_gene: TRBV5-1; j_gene: TRBJ1-2; abundance: NA; d_gene: TRBD1; CDR3nt: TGCGCCAGCAGCTCGTCCGGGACAGGGGATGGCTACACCTTC; CDR3aa: CASSSSGTGDGYTF
len: 15; v_gene: TRBV6-4; j_gene: TRBJ2-1; abundance: NA; d_gene: TRBD2; CDR3nt: TGTGCCAGCAGTGACGGTACGGGGGGAAGGGACGAGCAGTTCTTC; CDR3aa: CASSDGTGGRDEQFF
len: 15; v_gene: TRBV30; j_gene: TRBJ2-5; abundance: many; d_gene: TRBD2; CDR3nt: TGTGCCTGGAGGGCAGGGACTAGCGGGAGAGAGACCCAGTACTTC; CDR3aa: CAWRAGTSGRETQYF